What follows are 23 T cell receptor beta chains derived from one specimen sequenced in a study of T-cell memory formation after mild COVID-19. From the 5' RACE reads, TCRdb called clonotypes with MiXCR, one entry per CDR3 protein. The sample lists roughly 200,000 distinct CDR3 sequences, around 15% occurring once. Sequencing was performed on PBMCs or a T cell subset sorted from them (not recorded which). The receptors originated from an adult woman who had mild COVID-19 (a few samples of this study predate the infection). Cell type and time point are not known.

This clonotype was recorded a few times. This chain joins TRBV9 and TRBJ2-1; tentatively, D is TRBD2 (6 bases). The CDR3 spans 16 residues. V was shortened by 2 bases and J by 0 bases, with 12 bases between the two germline ends. Germline CDR1 and CDR2: SGDLS and YYNGEE. This CDR3 is CASSVQAGTSYNEQFF. CDR3 nucleotide sequence: TGTGCCAGCAGCGTTCAGGCGGGGACCTCCTACAATGAGCAGTTCTTC.

V gene TRBV12-3 or TRBV12-4 combines with J gene TRBJ2-5; D might be TRBD1 (6 bases). This CDR3 has 17 residues. The V and J ends lost 4 bases and 4 bases respectively, with 22 bases between them. CDR3 protein: CASSSPGMLGGLETQYF. The CDR3 DNA is TGTGCCAGCAGTTCCCCCGGTATGCTTGGGGGCTTAGAGACCCAGTACTTC.

This clonotype has more than one count but fewer than ten. DNA for the CDR3: TGCAGTGCTAGAGATGTGGTGAGCCCGCAAGAGACCCAGTACTTC. This encodes CSARDVVSPQETQYF. The chain couples TRBV20-1 to TRBJ2-5; D not resolved. Germline V gene lookup returns CDR1 DFQATT and CDR2 SNEGSKA (reference sequence). The CDR3 spans 15 residues. The V end was cut by 0 bases, the J end by 2 bases, with 13 bases between.

The chain carries TRBV18 and TRBJ2-7; D perhaps matches TRBD2 (6 bases). Germline values: CDR1 KGHSH, CDR2 LQKENI. This CDR3 spans 16 amino acids. Between the trimmed V and J ends, which lost 3 bases and 5 bases, there was a span of 20 bases. The CDR3 DNA sequence: TGTGCCAGCTCACCCCTTTCGACGGGAGCCACCCACGAGCAGTACTTC. Protein product: CASSPLSTGATHEQYF.

The rearrangement joins TRBV12-3 or TRBV12-4 to TRBJ1-2; tentatively, D is TRBD1 (6 bases). The CDR3 is 13 amino acids. V was trimmed by 1 base and J by 8 bases, leaving 11 bases between them. CDR3 nucleotides: TGTGCCAGCAGTTTAGGGGGGCGTGGGGGCTACACCTTC. Amino acid sequence: CASSLGGRGGYTF.

The chain has TRBV6-2 or TRBV6-3 and TRBJ2-7; 9 bases match TRBD2. The junction had 7 bases not matched to a gene; V was cut back by 0 bases and J by 7 bases. This CDR3 contains 15 residues. Germline V lookup: CDR1 MNHEY, CDR2 SVGEGT. CDR3 sequence reads: CASSYSVTSGEEQYF. CDR3 nucleotides: TGTGCCAGCAGTTACTCGGTGACTAGCGGCGAGGAGCAGTACTTC.

In nucleotides, the CDR3 is TGTGCCAGCAGCCAAGAAGTGGCGGGGGGGAACACCGGGGAGCTGTTTTTT. Translation: CASSQEVAGGNTGELFF. The V and J genes are TRBV4-2 and TRBJ2-2, with 8 bases identical to TRBD2. This CDR3 comprises 17 residues. The germline V gene has CDR1 LGHNA and CDR2 YNFKEQ. Losses at the gene ends were 0 bases for V and 1 base for J; bases not matched to a gene: 4.

This clonotype was observed a few times. V gene TRBV7-9 combines with J gene TRBJ2-5; perhaps TRBD2 as D (6 bases). This CDR3 comprises 16 residues. V gave up 4 bases and J gave up 3 bases, with 18 bases separating them. CDR1 and CDR2 (germline): SEHNR, FQNEAQ (reference sequence). The CDR3 sequence: CASSYPRVVAEETQYF. For the CDR3, the DNA is TGTGCCAGCAGCTACCCAAGGGTGGTAGCGGAAGAGACCCAGTACTTC.

The CDR3 bases are TGTGCCACCAGTGAAACAGGGCCCTCCTACAATGAGCAGTTCTTC. Translating gives CATSETGPSYNEQFF. The gene calls are TRBV24-1 and TRBJ2-1, with TRBD1 as a possible D gene (6 bases). V lost 4 bases and J 0 bases, leaving 9 bases between the germline ends. CDR1 KGHDR and CDR2 SFDVKD come from the germline V gene. The CDR3 has 15 residues.

This clonotype was recorded once. The V gene is TRBV7-3, the J gene TRBJ1-1, with D hard to call. Germline CDR1 SGHTA, CDR2 FQGTGA. Trimming left V 4 bases short and J 12 bases short, with 15 bases between. The CDR3 has 12 amino acids. The CDR3 here is CASSSSGPPTFF. In DNA, the CDR3 is TGTGCCAGCAGCTCCAGCGGGCCTCCCACTTTCTTT.

This clonotype was detected only a few times. V and J are TRBV4-3 and TRBJ2-1, with 8 bases lining up with TRBD1. J gave up 15 bases and V 1 base, and 11 bases lay outside the gene matches. Looked up from germline, CDR1 is LGHNA and CDR2 is YSLEER. This CDR3 region has 14 residues. This CDR3 is CASSQGRTGGQRFF. The CDR3 bases are TGCGCCAGCAGCCAAGGGCGAACAGGGGGGCAACGGTTCTTC.

This clonotype has a handful of counts. The gene calls are TRBV5-6 and TRBJ2-5, with D possibly being TRBD1 (6 bases). The V gene's germline CDR1 is SGHDT and CDR2 YYEEEE. Trimming pared 2 bases from V and 4 bases from J, leaving 9 bases between. There are 13 residues in the CDR3. DNA of the CDR3: TGTGCCAGCAGCTTACAGGGTGTAGAGACCCAGTACTTC. It translates to CASSLQGVETQYF.

This CDR3 is CASQRGQETQYF. CDR3 sequence (DNA): TGTGCCTCCCAGCGGGGGCAAGAGACCCAGTACTTC. The rearrangement links TRBV2 to TRBJ2-5; 8 nucleotides align to TRBD2. V gave up 11 bases and J gave up 2 bases; unmatched junction bases: 4. CDR1 is SNHLY and CDR2 is FYNNEI in the germline V gene. This CDR3 has 12 residues.

In its sample, this clonotype was seen many times. The genes are TRBV20-1 and TRBJ1-2, with D possibly matching TRBD1 (6 bases). This CDR3 region has 12 residues. Trimming removed 3 bases from V and 8 bases from J, with 13 bases in between. CDR1 is DFQATT and CDR2 is SNEGSKA in the germline V gene (reference sequence). The CDR3 nucleotides read TGCAGTGCTAGGATCCAGGGGCAGGGCTACACCTTC. Its translation: CSARIQGQGYTF.

The CDR3 DNA reads as TGCAGCGTTCCCGGACTAGCCCAAGAGACCCAGTACTTC. Translation gives CSVPGLAQETQYF. The V call is TRBV29-1, the J call TRBJ2-5, with 8 bases fitting TRBD2. The CDR3 consists of 13 residues. The germline V gene encodes CDR1 SQVTM and CDR2 ANQGSEA. The junction had 3 bases not matched to a gene; V was cut back by 5 bases and J by 1 base.

The table lists this clonotype with a few counts. V and J are TRBV3-1 and TRBJ1-1; D gene ambiguous. V gave up 5 bases and J gave up 1 base, with 5 bases separating them. The length of the CDR3 is 12 residues. The germline CDR1 and CDR2 sequences are LGHDT and YNNKEL (reference sequence). CDR3 amino acids: CASSWWNTEAFF. CDR3 sequence (DNA): TGTGCCAGCAGCTGGTGGAACACTGAAGCTTTCTTT. The entire variable domain, with the rest obtained from reference TRBV3-1 and TRBJ1-1, is as follows: DTAVSQTPKYLVTQMGNDKSIKCEQNLGHDTMYWYKQDSKKFLKIMFSYNNKELIINETVPNRFSPKSPDKAHLNLHINSLELGDSAVYFCASSWWNTEAFFGQGTRLTVV.

This clonotype has only a few counts. The chain links TRBV11-2 to TRBJ1-4; D unresolved. The CDR3 covers 13 residues. The germline V gene has CDR1 SGHAT and CDR2 FQNNGV. The V gene lost 1 base and the J gene lost 5 bases, with 5 bases spanning the gap. The CDR3 coding sequence is TGTGCCAGCAGCTTAGGACTGAATGAAAAACTGTTTTTT. Translation gives CASSLGLNEKLFF. Combining the CDR3 with reference TRBV11-2 and TRBJ1-4 gives the whole variable domain EAGVAQSPRYKIIEKRQSVAFWCNPISGHATLYWYQQILGQGPKLLIQFQNNGVVDDSQLPKDRFSAERLKGVDSTLKIQPAKLEDSAVYLCASSLGLNEKLFFGSGTQLSVL.

The rearrangement links TRBV29-1 to TRBJ1-6; D call uncertain. The ends were cut back, 4 bases at V and 6 bases at J, with 13 bases in the middle. This CDR3 is built from 14 residues. The germline V gene encodes CDR1 SQVTM and CDR2 ANQGSEA. DNA of the CDR3: TGCAGCGTTGCAGTCGGACGGACTAATTCACCCCTCCACTTT. Its translation: CSVAVGRTNSPLHF.

The V and J genes are TRBV20-1 and TRBJ2-3; the match to TRBD2 covers 7 bases. Trimming at V came to 1 base and at J to 0 bases, leaving 4 bases not matched to a gene. In germline, CDR1 is DFQATT, CDR2 SNEGSKA (reference sequence). The CDR3 is 15 residues long. The DNA for the CDR3 is TGCAGTGCTAGAGCGGCTAGCGGTAGCACAGATACGCAGTATTTT. It yields the protein CSARAASGSTDTQYF.

The J gene is TRBJ2-7, the V gene TRBV12-3 or TRBV12-4, with 9 bases aligning to TRBD2. V shed 2 bases and J 3 bases; nucleotides not matched to a gene: 8. The CDR3 loop spans 16 amino acids. CDR3 nucleotides: TGTGCCAGCAGTTTATGGCGGGGGGGTTTTCTCTACGAGCAGTACTTC. Translated, it gives CASSLWRGGFLYEQYF.

This clonotype was observed a handful of times. The V gene is TRBV24-1, the J gene TRBJ2-6; D is unresolved. This CDR3 region has 18 residues. Per germline, CDR1 KGHDR and CDR2 SFDVKD. The V gene lost 8 bases and the J gene lost 1 base, with 20 bases spanning the gap. The DNA of the CDR3 is TGTGCCACCACAAACGGGTATATACTTCAGTCTGGGGCCAACGTCCTGACTTTC. It is translated as CATTNGYILQSGANVLTF.

The V and J genes are TRBV2 and TRBJ2-3; 8 nucleotides align to TRBD1. The germline V gene has CDR1 SNHLY and CDR2 FYNNEI. The CDR3 has 14 residues. The ends lost 4 bases at V and 6 bases at J; junction bases unmatched: 6. DNA for the CDR3: TGTGCCAGCAGTGTCGGACAGGGCGGCGATACGCAGTATTTT. It specifies CASSVGQGGDTQYF. Filled out from reference TRBV2 and TRBJ2-3, the complete variable domain reads EPEVTQTPSHQVTQMGQEVILRCVPISNHLYFYWYRQILGQKVEFLVSFYNNEISEKSEIFDDQFSVERPDGSNFTLKIRSTKLEDSAMYFCASSVGQGGDTQYFGPGTRLTVL.

The rearrangement uses TRBV5-1 and TRBJ2-2, with 8 bases matching TRBD2. Looked up from germline, CDR1 is SGHRS and CDR2 is YFSETQ. Trimming at V came to 2 bases and at J to 2 bases, leaving 2 bases not matched to a gene. This CDR3 is built from 15 residues. The CDR3, as DNA: TGCGCCAGCAGCTTACTAGCGGACAACACCGGGGAGCTGTTTTTT. Its translation: CASSLLADNTGELFF.